The rows below give T cell receptor beta chains drawn from one sample of a study of cytomegalovirus exposure and HLA in healthy donors. Data came from immunoSEQ multiplex PCR; TCRdb stores just in-frame clones and leaves some out. The sample contains 100,000 to 140,000 clones, 65% to 85% of which appear only once. Input material: PBMCs. The receptors were sampled from a man aged 18 to 30 in good health and CMV-seronegative. The CDR3 runs from the conserved cysteine through the conserved F or W. The order of the fields is J gene, D gene, clone size, V gene, CDR3 protein, CDR3 DNA. The D gene is left open where the match is weak. Clone size is stated in some rows and not others, as once, few, many or a class when expanded.

>TRBJ2-1|.|once|TRBV28
CASSHRFGRVKNNEQFF
TGTGCCAGCAGTCACCGGTTTGGCAGGGTAAAAAACAATGAGCAGTTCTTC
>TRBJ2-3|.|.|TRBV5-8
CASRTTGTDTQYF
TGTGCCAGCAGAACTACAGGGACAGATACGCAGTATTTT
>TRBJ1-5|.|.|TRBV4-3
CASSQGGGGSQPQHF
TGCGCCAGCAGCCAAGGGGGAGGGGGGAGTCAGCCCCAGCATTTT
>TRBJ1-1|.|.|TRBV23-1
CASSQSQGKGTEAFF
TGCGCCAGCAGTCAATCACAGGGTAAGGGCACTGAAGCTTTCTTT
>TRBJ2-7|TRBD2|.|TRBV2
CASREGLAGAEQYF
TGTGCCAGCAGGGAGGGTCTAGCGGGGGCCGAGCAGTACTTC
>TRBJ2-4|.|.|TRBV21-1
CASSQKNIQYF
TGTGCCAGCAGTCAGAAAAACATTCAGTACTTC
>TRBJ2-7|TRBD2|.|TRBV11-2
CASSFGGGTYEQYF
TGTGCCAGCAGCTTCGGGGGGGGCACCTACGAGCAGTACTTC
>TRBJ1-5|.|.|TRBV7-9
CASSFDTGFGNQPQHF
TGTGCCAGCAGCTTCGATACAGGGTTCGGAAATCAGCCCCAGCATTTT
>TRBJ2-1|.|.|TRBV7-2
CASSPSPAGQFF
TGTGCCAGCAGCCCCTCCCCCGCCGGGCAGTTCTTC
>TRBJ2-4|TRBD1|once|TRBV6-1
CASSTRDSRINIQYF
TGTGCCAGCAGTACCCGGGACAGTAGAATAAACATTCAGTACTTC
>TRBJ1-1|TRBD1|.|TRBV6-5
CASSYDRGLPNTEAFF
TGTGCCAGCAGTTACGACAGGGGGCTCCCGAACACTGAAGCTTTCTTT
>TRBJ2-3|TRBD1|.|TRBV7-3
CASSLTGKLTDTQYF
TGTGCCAGCAGCTTGACAGGGAAGTTAACAGATACGCAGTATTTT
>TRBJ2-5|TRBD2|.|TRBV15
CATSTPGLAAETQYF
TGTGCCACCAGCACCCCGGGACTAGCGGCGGAGACCCAGTACTTC
>TRBJ2-1|TRBD1|.|TRBV27
CASRWTGENEQFF
TGTGCCAGCAGGTGGACAGGGGAAAATGAGCAGTTCTTC
>TRBJ1-1|.|.|TRBV4-3
CASSQGRGSEAFF
TGCGCCAGCAGCCAAGGGCGGGGGAGTGAAGCTTTCTTT
>TRBJ1-6|.|.|TRBV5-1
CASGRGGQESPLHF
TGCGCCAGCGGCCGGGGGGGGCAAGAGTCACCCCTCCACTTT
>TRBJ2-7|TRBD2|.|TRBV7-2
CASSGPRASGGAYEQYF
TGTGCCAGCAGCGGTCCTAGAGCTAGCGGGGGGGCTTACGAGCAGTACTTC
>TRBJ2-7|.|.|TRBV29-1
CSVGGGASYEQYF
TGCAGCGTTGGTGGGGGGGCTTCCTACGAGCAGTACTTC
>TRBJ1-4|.|.|TRBV6-1
CASSEEARRIKVF
TGTGCCAGCAGTGAAGAAGCGCGAAGGATTAAGGTCTTT
>TRBJ1-1|TRBD1|.|TRBV4-2
CASSQEEGAGYTEAFF
TGTGCCAGCAGCCAAGAGGAGGGGGCGGGGTACACTGAAGCTTTCTTT